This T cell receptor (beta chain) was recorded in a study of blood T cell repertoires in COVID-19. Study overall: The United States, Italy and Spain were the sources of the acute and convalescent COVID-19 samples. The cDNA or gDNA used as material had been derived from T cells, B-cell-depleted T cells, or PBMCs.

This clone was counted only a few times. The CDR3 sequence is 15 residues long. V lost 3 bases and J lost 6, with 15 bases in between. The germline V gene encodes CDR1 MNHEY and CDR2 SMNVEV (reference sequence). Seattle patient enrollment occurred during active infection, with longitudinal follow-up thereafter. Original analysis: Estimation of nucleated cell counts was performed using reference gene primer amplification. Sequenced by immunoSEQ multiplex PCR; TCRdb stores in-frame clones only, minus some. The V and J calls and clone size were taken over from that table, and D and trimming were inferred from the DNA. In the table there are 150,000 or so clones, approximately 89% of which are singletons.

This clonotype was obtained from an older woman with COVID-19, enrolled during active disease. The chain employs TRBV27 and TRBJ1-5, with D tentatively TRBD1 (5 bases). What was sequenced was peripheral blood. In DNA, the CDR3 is TGTGCCAGCAGTTTTTACCCGGGGGGTGGTCAGCCCCAGCATTTT. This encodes CASSFYPGGGQPQHF.